What follows are 20 T cell receptor beta chains derived from one specimen sequenced in a study of blood T cell repertoires in COVID-19. Here immunoSEQ multiplex PCR was the method, and the copy in TCRdb shows in-frame clones only, minus some. This sample has some 430,000 clones; around 91% occur once, and the top ten carry about 0.57%. Sequences were obtained from PBMCs or T cells enriched from blood (not recorded which). The receptors come from a man between 18 and 29 years old who had recovered from COVID-19.

J is TRBJ2-2 and V is TRBV19; the match to TRBD1 covers 7 bases. The V gene end was trimmed by 5 bases and the J gene end by 2 bases; junction bases not matched to a gene: 5. Germline lookup yields CDR1 LNHDA and CDR2 SQIVND (reference sequence). The CDR3 consists of 15 residues. CDR3 bases: TGTGCCAGTAGTGTTCGACAGGGAAACACCGGGGAGCTGTTTTTT. Encoded protein: CASSVRQGNTGELFF.

The V call is TRBV30, the J call TRBJ1-2; D is unresolved. Germline CDR1 and CDR2: GTSNPN and SVGIG (reference sequence). V dropped 0 bases and J dropped 6 bases, with 11 bases sitting between them. This CDR3 is 13 amino acids long. CDR3 region: CAWSVRGSNGYTF. Written as DNA, the CDR3 is TGTGCCTGGAGTGTACGGGGTTCAAATGGCTACACCTTC.

This chain links TRBV5-4 with TRBJ2-3; 7 nucleotides line up with TRBD2. V shed 1 base, J shed 6 bases, and the junction held 11 bases outside the gene matches. CDR1 SGHNT and CDR2 YYREEE come from the germline V gene (reference sequence). The CDR3 has 16 residues. The CDR3 nucleotides read TGTGCCAGCAGCTTGCCCCCTAGCGGAGGGGCGGATACGCAGTATTTT. This codes for CASSLPPSGGADTQYF.

The V and J genes are TRBV19 and TRBJ1-2, with 9 bases that match TRBD1. The CDR3 is 15 amino acids. Germline V gene lookup returns CDR1 LNHDA and CDR2 SQIVND (reference sequence). V lost 6 bases, J lost 3 bases, and 8 bases stayed unmatched. This CDR3 is CASSHLQGADYGYTF. The CDR3 bases are TGTGCCAGTAGCCATCTACAGGGGGCCGACTATGGCTACACCTTC.

The chain has TRBV3-1 (or the pseudogene TRBV3-2) and TRBJ2-1, with 10 bases fitting TRBD2. V lost 0 bases to trimming and J lost 7 bases; unmatched junction nucleotides: 6. The CDR3 runs 16 residues. The germline V gene encodes CDR1 LGHDT and CDR2 YNNKEL (reference sequence). The DNA of the CDR3 is TGTGCCAGCAGCCAAGATCCACTAGCGGGGAGGAATGAGCAGTTCTTC. As protein: CASSQDPLAGRNEQFF.

The genes are TRBV6-5 and TRBJ2-5, with D possibly matching TRBD2 (6 bases). V was trimmed by 4 bases and J by 5 bases, leaving 14 bases between them. The CDR3 is 14 amino acids. Germline lookup yields CDR1 MNHEY and CDR2 SVGAGI. The CDR3 DNA sequence: TGTGCCAGCAGTTCATCGACTAGGCCGGAGACCCAGTACTTC. Translated: CASSSSTRPETQYF.

The chain links TRBV27 to TRBJ1-3; the D is unclear. CDR3 length equals 14 residues. Germline V lookup: CDR1 MNHEY, CDR2 SMNVEV (reference sequence). Between the trimmed V and J ends, which lost 0 bases and 4 bases, there was a span of 7 bases. CDR3: CASSLSGYGNTIYF. The CDR3 nucleotides are TGTGCCAGCAGTTTATCCGGGTACGGAAACACCATATATTTT.

This chain joins TRBV6-5 and TRBJ2-1; no definite D call. Germline V gene lookup returns CDR1 MNHEY and CDR2 SVGAGI. Trimming left V 8 bases short and J 0 bases short, with 11 bases between. CDR3 length equals 14 residues. The CDR3 DNA follows: TGTGCCAGCGTGACAAGCCGCTCCTACAATGAGCAGTTCTTC. Translated, it gives CASVTSRSYNEQFF.

The gene calls are TRBV5-4 and TRBJ2-1; tentatively, D is TRBD1 (10 bases). Between the trimmed V and J ends, which lost 4 bases and 4 bases, there was a span of 18 bases. The CDR3 covers 16 residues. CDR1 and CDR2 from the germline V gene are SGHNT and YYREEE (reference sequence). CDR3 in amino acids: CASSAGGTGAYNEQFF. The CDR3 region has the DNA TGTGCCAGCAGCGCGGGAGGGACAGGGGCTTACAATGAGCAGTTCTTC.

The chain employs TRBV9 and TRBJ1-4; possibly TRBD1 for D (5 bases). V was clipped by 2 bases and J by 7 bases, with 12 bases between them. This CDR3 contains 14 residues. Germline V gene data show CDR1 as SGDLS and CDR2 as YYNGEE. CDR3 sequence reads: CASSVGDLGEKLFF. CDR3 DNA: TGTGCCAGCAGCGTGGGGGACTTGGGTGAAAAACTGTTTTTT.

The V gene is TRBV6-5, the J gene TRBJ1-6, with D tentatively TRBD1 (5 bases). V was pared by 7 bases and J by 7 bases, with 11 bases between. The CDR3 consists of 13 residues. Germline V gene lookup returns CDR1 MNHEY and CDR2 SVGAGI. The CDR3 nucleotides are TGTGCCAGCAAGGAGACAGTGAATTCACCCCTCCACTTT. It yields the protein CASKETVNSPLHF.

CDR3 residues: CASSLALPGNTEAFF. The CDR3 bases are TGTGCCAGCAGCTTAGCGCTCCCAGGGAACACTGAAGCTTTCTTT. This chain links TRBV7-8 with TRBJ1-1; D unclear. The V gene's germline CDR1 is SGHVS and CDR2 FQNEAQ. V was cut by 0 bases and J by 1 base, with 9 bases left in between. The CDR3 length is 15 residues.

CDR3 in amino acids: CASSRTGTGLYGYTF. CDR3 nucleotides: TGTGCCAGTAGTCGTACCGGGACAGGGCTTTATGGCTACACCTTC. V gene TRBV19 combines with J gene TRBJ1-2; 9 bases are a match to TRBD1. There are 15 residues in the CDR3. CDR1 LNHDA and CDR2 SQIVND come from the germline V gene (reference sequence). J lost 5 bases, V lost 5 bases, and 9 bases had no gene match.

The V and J genes are TRBV12-3 or TRBV12-4 and TRBJ1-3; D is possibly TRBD1 (5 bases). The CDR3 is 13 residues long. The germline V and J ends were trimmed by 8 bases and 0 bases, with 8 bases remaining between them. CDR3 nucleotides: TGTGCCAGCCAGGACAACTCTGGAAACACCATATATTTT. Its protein product is CASQDNSGNTIYF.

The rearrangement joins TRBV4-2 to TRBJ1-3; D possibly corresponds to TRBD1 (6 bases). This CDR3 contains 18 residues. With 1 base removed from V and 0 bases from J, the gap between germline ends came to 16 bases. The V gene's germline CDR1 is LGHNA and CDR2 YNFKEQ. The CDR3: CASSQGAITGFSGNTIYF. The DNA of the CDR3 is TGTGCCAGCAGCCAAGGGGCCATAACAGGGTTCTCTGGAAACACCATATATTTT.

The gene calls are TRBV28 and TRBJ1-4; 9 positions match TRBD1. This CDR3 spans 15 amino acids. V gave up 5 bases and J gave up 7 bases; unmatched junction bases: 8. The germline V gene has CDR1 MDHEN and CDR2 SYDVKM. The CDR3 reads CASSTGQGRGEKLFF. The DNA of the CDR3 is TGTGCCAGCAGTACGGGACAGGGAAGAGGTGAAAAACTGTTTTTT.

This clone is a singleton in its sample. V and J are TRBV5-1 and TRBJ2-3; TRBD1 aligns across 8 bases. Germline V gene sequence: CDR1 SGHRS, CDR2 YFSETQ. The CDR3 runs 14 residues. V lost 2 bases to trimming and J lost 1 base; unmatched junction nucleotides: 0. The CDR3 DNA follows: TGCGCCAGCAGCTTACAGGGGGGCACAGATACGCAGTATTTT. Translating gives CASSLQGGTDTQYF.

The chain links TRBV30 to TRBJ2-1; a weak D match, TRBD2 (6 bases). The germline V gene has CDR1 GTSNPN and CDR2 SVGIG (reference sequence). With 5 bases removed from V and 4 bases from J, the gap between germline ends came to 6 bases. The CDR3 is made up of 11 amino acids. CDR3 protein: CAWGLYNEQFF. Written as DNA, the CDR3 is TGTGCCTGGGGACTATACAATGAGCAGTTCTTC.

This clone was picked up a small number of times. The chain uses TRBV18 and TRBJ1-6; 7 nucleotides agree with TRBD1. V lost 3 bases, J lost 11 bases, and 7 bases stayed unmatched. The CDR3 has 14 residues. The germline gives CDR1 KGHSH, CDR2 LQKENI. Written as DNA, the CDR3 is TGTGCCAGCTCACCGCTGGGACAGCTGACACCCCTCCACTTT. Protein: CASSPLGQLTPLHF.

With regard to this clone: Other DNA sequences in the same sample also yield this CDR3. This chain uses TRBV5-6 with TRBJ2-2; the match to TRBD1 covers 8 bases. The CDR3 runs to 14 residues. CDR1 and CDR2 (germline): SGHDT, YYEEEE. With V trimmed by 5 bases and J by 4 bases, 4 bases remained unmatched. Here the CDR3 reads CASSLTGGTGELFF. The CDR3, as DNA: TGTGCCAGCAGTTTAACAGGGGGCACCGGGGAGCTGTTTTTT.